Listed here are 4 T cell receptor beta chains from one sample, sequenced in a study of blood T cell repertoires in COVID-19 (TCRdb year 2020). The library relied on the immunoSEQ multiplex PCR assay. Here the immuneACCESS table is served through TCRdb, limited to in-frame sequences with V and J called. Missing clones are a known gap in these copies; in checked studies unresolved V genes cover under half, and the rest lacks a known reason. The table for this sample lists over 100,000 clones; 80% to 90% of them were counted only once. The ten largest account for approximately 20% of the sample. Source material: peripheral blood. The source is a human donor with acute or convalescent COVID-19. The donor label of this sample is uncertain.

This chain joins TRBV27 and TRBJ2-7; 9 bases match TRBD1. Germline trimming cut 5 bases from V and 4 bases from J; bases unmatched to any gene: 9. Per germline, CDR1 MNHEY and CDR2 SMNVEV (reference sequence). This CDR3 has 15 amino acids. CDR3 sequence reads: CASSPSGTGYYEQYF. Here the CDR3 DNA reads TGTGCCAGCAGTCCCTCGGGGACAGGGTATTACGAGCAGTACTTC.

The J gene is TRBJ1-5, the V gene TRBV2, with D uncertain. V gave up 4 bases and J gave up 5 bases, with 15 bases separating them. There are 15 residues in the CDR3. Per the germline V gene, CDR1 is SNHLY and CDR2 is FYNNEI. In DNA form, the CDR3 reads TGTGCCAGCAGTGTCGCGGGATCAGATCATCAGCCCCAGCATTTT. It specifies CASSVAGSDHQPQHF. The full variable domain, its missing parts supplied by reference TRBV2 and TRBJ1-5, is EPEVTQTPSHQVTQMGQEVILRCVPISNHLYFYWYRQILGQKVEFLVSFYNNEISEKSEIFDDQFSVERPDGSNFTLKIRSTKLEDSAMYFCASSVAGSDHQPQHFGDGTRLSIL.

V is TRBV11-2 and J is TRBJ2-7; 9 nucleotides line up with TRBD1. The V gene end was trimmed by 5 bases and the J gene end by 3 bases; junction bases not matched to a gene: 14. Germline V lookup: CDR1 SGHAT, CDR2 FQNNGV. The CDR3 contains 17 residues. The CDR3, as DNA: TGTGCCAGCAGCCCCAACCCGGACAGGGGCTTTAACTACGAGCAGTACTTC. Translating gives CASSPNPDRGFNYEQYF. The variable domain in full, with the rest retrieved from reference TRBV11-2 and TRBJ2-7, is EAGVAQSPRYKIIEKRQSVAFWCNPISGHATLYWYQQILGQGPKLLIQFQNNGVVDDSQLPKDRFSAERLKGVDSTLKIQPAKLEDSAVYLCASSPNPDRGFNYEQYFGPGTRLTVT.

The chain recombines TRBV11-3 with TRBJ2-1; 11 bases are a match to TRBD2. CDR3 size: 14 residues. Germline trimming cut 5 bases from V and 9 bases from J; bases unmatched to any gene: 6. CDR1 and CDR2 (germline): SGHNT, YENEEA. The CDR3, as DNA: TGTGCCAGCAGCCCCGGACTAGCGGGTTTTGAGCAGTTCTTC. It encodes CASSPGLAGFEQFF.